This T cell receptor beta chain came from a study of cytomegalovirus exposure and HLA in healthy donors. V dropped 0 bases and J dropped 4 bases, with 20 bases sitting between them. CDR1 SEHNR and CDR2 FQNEAQ come from the germline V gene (reference sequence). The CDR3 totals 18 residues. With 60 Vbeta and 13 Jbeta primers, the PCR was carried out. Method: immunoSEQ multiplex PCR; TCRdb's copy keeps in-frame clones and lacks some. The table lists about 200,000 clones. The V gene is TRBV7-9, the J gene TRBJ2-3; D possibly corresponds to TRBD1 (5 bases). The sequenced sample consisted of PBMCs. The sequence came from a boy aged 10-17 years in good health and CMV-seronegative. CDR3 DNA: TGTGCCAGCAGCTTAGCGCTTACCAGGGCCGGGCCGGCAGATACGCAGTATTTT. Amino acid sequence: CASSLALTRAGPADTQYF.